The rows below give T cell receptor beta chains drawn from one sample of a study of cytomegalovirus exposure and HLA in healthy donors. Sequencing used immunoSEQ multiplex PCR; TCRdb keeps in-frame clones, though not all of them. The sample lists more than 100,000 clones, more than 75% occurring once. What was sequenced was PBMCs. The receptors derive from a woman aged 50 to 60 in good health and CMV-seropositive. CDR3s include the opening cysteine and the closing phenylalanine or tryptophan. D genes are given only for firm matches. Expanded clones get a size class; other rows say once, few or many, or leave the size out.

CDR3 length: 14; J gene: TRBJ2-7; V gene: TRBV27; D gene: -; clone size: -; CDR3 DNA: TGTGCCAGCAGTCCACGACTACCAGCCTACGAGCAGTACTTC; CDR3 protein: CASSPRLPAYEQYF
CDR3 length: 16; J gene: TRBJ2-7; V gene: TRBV7-3; D gene: TRBD1; clone size: -; CDR3 DNA: TGTGCCAGCAGCTTAGGGGGGGACAGGGGCACGTACGAGCAGTACTTC; CDR3 protein: CASSLGGDRGTYEQYF
CDR3 length: 15; J gene: TRBJ2-7; V gene: TRBV7-9; D gene: TRBD2; clone size: -; CDR3 DNA: TGTTCCAGCAGCTTAGCGGGCGGGCTAGGATACGAGCAGTACTTC; CDR3 protein: CSSSLAGGLGYEQYF
CDR3 length: 17; J gene: TRBJ2-1; V gene: TRBV5-4; D gene: TRBD1; clone size: -; CDR3 DNA: TGTGCCAGCAGCCCATCTCCATGGACAGGAGCCTACAATGAGCAGTTCTTC; CDR3 protein: CASSPSPWTGAYNEQFF
CDR3 length: 11; J gene: TRBJ1-2; V gene: TRBV6-5; D gene: -; clone size: -; CDR3 DNA: TGTGCCAGCAGTAACATTTATGGCTACACCTTC; CDR3 protein: CASSNIYGYTF
CDR3 length: 17; J gene: TRBJ1-1; V gene: TRBV28; D gene: TRBD1; clone size: few; CDR3 DNA: TGTGCCAGCAGTCCCATATCCGGGACAGTTTCTAGCACTGAAGCTTTCTTT; CDR3 protein: CASSPISGTVSSTEAFF
CDR3 length: 16; J gene: TRBJ2-1; V gene: TRBV5-1; D gene: TRBD2; clone size: -; CDR3 DNA: TGCGCCAGCAGCCCCAGACTAGCGGGAGTCTCAGATGAGCAGTTCTTC; CDR3 protein: CASSPRLAGVSDEQFF
CDR3 length: 14; J gene: TRBJ2-2; V gene: TRBV7-3; D gene: TRBD1; clone size: -; CDR3 DNA: TGTGCCAGCACAATGACAGGGGGAGGCGGGGAGCTGTTTTTT; CDR3 protein: CASTMTGGGGELFF
CDR3 length: 14; J gene: TRBJ2-7; V gene: TRBV15; D gene: -; clone size: once; CDR3 DNA: TGTGCCACCAGCAGAGTGGTCGTTGGGGGGGAGCAGTACTTC; CDR3 protein: CATSRVVVGGEQYF
CDR3 length: 14; J gene: TRBJ2-3; V gene: TRBV2; D gene: -; clone size: once; CDR3 DNA: TGTGCCAGCAGTGTCGAAACTATCACAGATACGCAGTATTTT; CDR3 protein: CASSVETITDTQYF
CDR3 length: 14; J gene: TRBJ1-2; V gene: TRBV19; D gene: TRBD1; clone size: -; CDR3 DNA: TGTGCCAGTAGTACGACAGGGGGCTACTATGGCTACACCTTC; CDR3 protein: CASSTTGGYYGYTF
CDR3 length: 11; J gene: TRBJ1-2; V gene: TRBV20-1; D gene: -; clone size: -; CDR3 DNA: TGCAGTGCTAGGTGGGGGGGTGGCTACACCTTC; CDR3 protein: CSARWGGGYTF
CDR3 length: 15; J gene: TRBJ1-4; V gene: TRBV5-1; D gene: TRBD1; clone size: -; CDR3 DNA: TGCGCCAGCAGGCAATGGACAGGCTTTAATGAAAAACTGTTTTTT; CDR3 protein: CASRQWTGFNEKLFF
CDR3 length: 13; J gene: TRBJ1-6; V gene: TRBV27; D gene: -; clone size: -; CDR3 DNA: TGTGCCAGCAGTTTGACAGTAGTTTCACCCCTCCACTTT; CDR3 protein: CASSLTVVSPLHF
CDR3 length: 11; J gene: TRBJ2-1; V gene: TRBV7-2; D gene: -; clone size: -; CDR3 DNA: TGTGCCAGCGCGAACTACAATGAGCAGTTCTTC; CDR3 protein: CASANYNEQFF
CDR3 length: 17; J gene: TRBJ2-3; V gene: TRBV7-6; D gene: TRBD1; clone size: -; CDR3 DNA: TGTGCCAGCAGCTTAAATGGGGGGACAGGGAGAACAGATACGCAGTATTTT; CDR3 protein: CASSLNGGTGRTDTQYF
CDR3 length: 14; J gene: TRBJ1-2; V gene: TRBV4-1; D gene: -; clone size: -; CDR3 DNA: TGCGCCAGCAGCCAAGTGGTGGAAGCCGGGGGCTACACCTTC; CDR3 protein: CASSQVVEAGGYTF
CDR3 length: 13; J gene: TRBJ2-7; V gene: TRBV7-2; D gene: -; clone size: -; CDR3 DNA: TGTGCCAGCAGCTTCCGGGGGTCCTACGAGCAGTACTTC; CDR3 protein: CASSFRGSYEQYF
CDR3 length: 14; J gene: TRBJ1-3; V gene: TRBV9; D gene: -; clone size: -; CDR3 DNA: TGTGCCAGCAGCTCACCGGACAGCGGAAACACCATATATTTT; CDR3 protein: CASSSPDSGNTIYF
CDR3 length: 14; J gene: TRBJ2-1; V gene: TRBV9; D gene: TRBD2; clone size: -; CDR3 DNA: TGTGCCAGCAGCCCCGGGACTAGCTACAATGAGCAGTTCTTC; CDR3 protein: CASSPGTSYNEQFF
CDR3 length: 14; J gene: TRBJ2-3; V gene: TRBV28; D gene: TRBD2; clone size: -; CDR3 DNA: TGTGCCAGCAGTTTCGCGGGAGGGCCGGTTACGCAGTATTTT; CDR3 protein: CASSFAGGPVTQYF
CDR3 length: 15; J gene: TRBJ2-1; V gene: TRBV7-2; D gene: -; clone size: -; CDR3 DNA: TGTGCCAGCAGCCTAAGCAGGGGTGCCTACAATGAGCAGTTCTTC; CDR3 protein: CASSLSRGAYNEQFF
CDR3 length: 14; J gene: TRBJ2-1; V gene: TRBV10-3; D gene: -; clone size: -; CDR3 DNA: TGTGCCATCACCCGGGTCCCCGAGGGAAATGAGCAGTTCTTC; CDR3 protein: CAITRVPEGNEQFF
CDR3 length: 13; J gene: TRBJ2-7; V gene: TRBV5-1; D gene: TRBD1; clone size: -; CDR3 DNA: TGCGCCAGCTCCCGGGACAGGGGGTCCGAGCAGTACTTC; CDR3 protein: CASSRDRGSEQYF
CDR3 length: 13; J gene: TRBJ1-5; V gene: TRBV27; D gene: TRBD1; clone size: -; CDR3 DNA: TGTGCCAGCGGAACACAGGGGCTGGAGCCCCAGCATTTT; CDR3 protein: CASGTQGLEPQHF
CDR3 length: 15; J gene: TRBJ1-1; V gene: TRBV19; D gene: TRBD1; clone size: -; CDR3 DNA: TGTGCCAGTAGTACCGGACAGGGGGCGATCACTGAAGCTTTCTTT; CDR3 protein: CASSTGQGAITEAFF
CDR3 length: 13; J gene: TRBJ2-1; V gene: TRBV27; D gene: TRBD2; clone size: few; CDR3 DNA: TGTGCCAGCAGTTGGGCGGGGGGGAATGAGCAGTTCTTC; CDR3 protein: CASSWAGGNEQFF
CDR3 length: 16; J gene: TRBJ2-1; V gene: TRBV15; D gene: TRBD1; clone size: -; CDR3 DNA: TGTGCCACCAGCCGCGGGGACAGGAGTAAATACAATGAGCAGTTCTTC; CDR3 protein: CATSRGDRSKYNEQFF
CDR3 length: 16; J gene: TRBJ1-1; V gene: TRBV18; D gene: TRBD1; clone size: -; CDR3 DNA: TGTGCCAGCTCACTCGGACAGGGGACAATGAACACTGAAGCTTTCTTT; CDR3 protein: CASSLGQGTMNTEAFF
CDR3 length: 18; J gene: TRBJ2-7; V gene: TRBV27; D gene: TRBD2; clone size: -; CDR3 DNA: TGTGCCAGCAGTGGACTAGCGGGCAGAGGGTGGAGCTCCTACGAGCAGTACTTC; CDR3 protein: CASSGLAGRGWSSYEQYF
CDR3 length: 19; J gene: TRBJ2-7; V gene: TRBV5-1; D gene: TRBD1; clone size: once; CDR3 DNA: TGCGCCAGCAGCTTGGCCACAGGGGCCCGCCCTTCTCCCTCCTACGAGCAGTACTTC; CDR3 protein: CASSLATGARPSPSYEQYF
CDR3 length: 15; J gene: TRBJ1-5; V gene: TRBV2; D gene: -; clone size: once; CDR3 DNA: TGTGCCAGCCAGGGCTTTGCTTGGGGTAATCAGCCCCAGCATTTT; CDR3 protein: CASQGFAWGNQPQHF
CDR3 length: 15; J gene: TRBJ1-1; V gene: TRBV5-1; D gene: TRBD1; clone size: once; CDR3 DNA: TGCGCCAGCAGCTTTGGGAAGGGGACAGGGGCTGAAGCTTTCTTT; CDR3 protein: CASSFGKGTGAEAFF
CDR3 length: 12; J gene: TRBJ1-5; V gene: TRBV6-1; D gene: -; clone size: -; CDR3 DNA: TGTGCCAGCAGTGTATTAAATCAGCCCCAGCATTTT; CDR3 protein: CASSVLNQPQHF
CDR3 length: 13; J gene: TRBJ2-1; V gene: TRBV21-1; D gene: -; clone size: -; CDR3 DNA: TGTGCCAGGTGGACTAGCGGGGGCAATGAGCAGTTCTTC; CDR3 protein: CARWTSGGNEQFF
CDR3 length: 13; J gene: TRBJ2-7; V gene: TRBV4-3; D gene: -; clone size: few; CDR3 DNA: TGCGCCAGCAGCCAAGAACCACAGGGAGAGCAGTACTTC; CDR3 protein: CASSQEPQGEQYF
CDR3 length: 15; J gene: TRBJ1-2; V gene: TRBV18; D gene: TRBD1; clone size: -; CDR3 DNA: TGTGCCAGCTCACCCGACGGACAGGCCCCCTATGGCTACACCTTC; CDR3 protein: CASSPDGQAPYGYTF
CDR3 length: 16; J gene: TRBJ2-1; V gene: TRBV18; D gene: TRBD2; clone size: -; CDR3 DNA: TGTGCCAGCTCACCGATCTACAGCGGGATGAATCTCGAGCAGTTCTTC; CDR3 protein: CASSPIYSGMNLEQFF
CDR3 length: 15; J gene: TRBJ2-1; V gene: TRBV15; D gene: -; clone size: -; CDR3 DNA: TGTGCCACCAGCACCCCCTGGGGGCTAGACGATGAGCAGTTCTTC; CDR3 protein: CATSTPWGLDDEQFF
CDR3 length: 14; J gene: TRBJ1-6; V gene: TRBV5-1; D gene: -; clone size: -; CDR3 DNA: TGCGCCAGCAGCTTGCCGGGGGGGAGATCACCCCTCCACTTT; CDR3 protein: CASSLPGGRSPLHF
CDR3 length: 14; J gene: TRBJ2-2; V gene: TRBV5-1; D gene: TRBD1; clone size: once; CDR3 DNA: TGCGCCAGCAGCTCTGGACAGGGCACCGGGGAGCTGTTTTTT; CDR3 protein: CASSSGQGTGELFF
CDR3 length: 15; J gene: TRBJ2-7; V gene: TRBV9; D gene: -; clone size: -; CDR3 DNA: TGTGCCAGCAGCGTAGCGGGACAAGCCTCCTACGAGCAGTACTTC; CDR3 protein: CASSVAGQASYEQYF
CDR3 length: 16; J gene: TRBJ2-7; V gene: TRBV25-1; D gene: TRBD2; clone size: -; CDR3 DNA: TGTGCCAGCAGGCGGCTCGGGGACGGGAGGCTCTACGAGCAGCACTTC; CDR3 protein: CASRRLGDGRLYEQHF
CDR3 length: 15; J gene: TRBJ2-3; V gene: TRBV18; D gene: -; clone size: -; CDR3 DNA: TGTGCCAGCTCACCATCGGGGGTGTGGACAGATACGCAGTATTTT; CDR3 protein: CASSPSGVWTDTQYF
CDR3 length: 14; J gene: TRBJ1-2; V gene: TRBV5-1; D gene: TRBD1; clone size: -; CDR3 DNA: TGCACCAGCAGCTTGTTAGGGGGCGCGAGTGGCTACACCTTC; CDR3 protein: CTSSLLGGASGYTF
CDR3 length: 14; J gene: TRBJ1-5; V gene: TRBV25-1; D gene: -; clone size: -; CDR3 DNA: TGTGCCAGCAGCGGATCCGACAGGATTGAGCCCCAGCATTTT; CDR3 protein: CASSGSDRIEPQHF
CDR3 length: 14; J gene: TRBJ2-7; V gene: TRBV7-9; D gene: -; clone size: few; CDR3 DNA: TGTGCCAGCAGCTTTAACGCGGGTGCCTACGAGCAGTACTTC; CDR3 protein: CASSFNAGAYEQYF
CDR3 length: 13; J gene: TRBJ2-3; V gene: TRBV2; D gene: -; clone size: few; CDR3 DNA: TGTGCCAGCAGTGAAGCTCTCTTTTCTACGCAGTATTTT; CDR3 protein: CASSEALFSTQYF
CDR3 length: 16; J gene: TRBJ2-1; V gene: TRBV29-1; D gene: -; clone size: -; CDR3 DNA: TGCAGCGTCTACGGGGAGGACGGGAACTCCGGGAATGAGCAGTTCTTC; CDR3 protein: CSVYGEDGNSGNEQFF
CDR3 length: 14; J gene: TRBJ2-7; V gene: TRBV5-6; D gene: -; clone size: -; CDR3 DNA: TGTGCCAGCAGCTTGGGCGGGGCCCCCTACGAGCAGTACTTC; CDR3 protein: CASSLGGAPYEQYF
CDR3 length: 13; J gene: TRBJ2-7; V gene: TRBV14; D gene: -; clone size: -; CDR3 DNA: TGTGCCAGCAGCCAAGATGGAGGATACGAGCAGTACTTC; CDR3 protein: CASSQDGGYEQYF
CDR3 length: 17; J gene: TRBJ2-7; V gene: TRBV6-1; D gene: TRBD1; clone size: -; CDR3 DNA: TGTGCCAGCAGTGAATGGGGACAGGAGTTGACCGCCTACGAGCAGTACTTC; CDR3 protein: CASSEWGQELTAYEQYF
CDR3 length: 15; J gene: TRBJ1-2; V gene: TRBV5-5; D gene: TRBD1; clone size: once; CDR3 DNA: TGTGCCAGCAGCCCCGGACAGGGGGCTTTTCGTGGCTACACCTTC; CDR3 protein: CASSPGQGAFRGYTF
CDR3 length: 14; J gene: TRBJ2-7; V gene: TRBV5-1; D gene: -; clone size: -; CDR3 DNA: TGCGCCAGCAGCTCTGAGACTAGATTCTACGAGCAGTACTTC; CDR3 protein: CASSSETRFYEQYF
CDR3 length: 16; J gene: TRBJ1-1; V gene: TRBV5-4; D gene: -; clone size: few; CDR3 DNA: TGCGCCAGCAGCCAAGAAAGGGGACTCCTGAACACTGAAGCTTTCTTT; CDR3 protein: CASSQERGLLNTEAFF